A single sample gave rise to the 23 T cell receptor beta chains below, sequenced in a study of blood T cells in healthy people across ages. A second PCR, run for about 6 to 12 cycles, used a sample-barcoded 5' primer plus a J-beta primer mix. TCRdb re-analysed the 5' RACE reads in MiXCR, keeping a single row per CDR3 protein. The table records 1.4 million to 1.5 million distinct CDR3 sequences, 42% of them present only once. The specimen sequenced was blood. The receptors were sampled from a woman younger than 30 in good health.

J is TRBJ1-2 and V is TRBV5-6; D is undetermined. This CDR3 comprises 15 residues. The V gene lost 4 bases and the J gene lost 2 bases, with 15 bases spanning the gap. Germline-derived CDR1 and CDR2 are SGHDT and YYEEEE. CDR3 sequence reads: CASSPMISPNYGYTF. In DNA, the CDR3 is TGTGCCAGCAGCCCAATGATTTCACCGAACTATGGCTACACCTTC.

The sample holds one count of this clonotype. The chain is built from TRBV27 and TRBJ2-7; D gene ambiguous. Trimming left V 3 bases short and J 2 bases short, with 14 bases between. The CDR3 has 15 amino acids. In germline, CDR1 is MNHEY, CDR2 SMNVEV (reference sequence). CDR3 in amino acids: CASSLKNSQTYEQYF. CDR3 coding DNA: TGTGCCAGCAGTTTGAAAAACAGCCAAACCTACGAGCAGTACTTC.

The chain joins TRBV12-3 or TRBV12-4 to TRBJ2-1; D unresolved. CDR3 length equals 16 residues. The V and J ends lost 3 bases and 2 bases respectively, with 14 bases between them. The CDR3 reads CASSFRDLSPYNEQFF. Written as DNA, the CDR3 is TGTGCCAGCAGTTTTCGAGACTTAAGCCCCTACAATGAGCAGTTCTTC.

This clonotype turned up a few times. CDR3 sequence: CSATTGGSEKLFF. For the CDR3, the DNA is TGCAGTGCTACTACAGGGGGCAGTGAAAAACTGTTTTTT. The chain combines TRBV20-1 with TRBJ1-4; 9 bases map to TRBD1. The V gene end was trimmed by 4 bases and the J gene end by 7 bases; junction bases not matched to a gene: 4. Germline V gives CDR1 DFQATT, CDR2 SNEGSKA (reference sequence). The CDR3 is 13 residues long.

The sample holds a few counts of this clonotype. The chain is built from TRBV12-3 or TRBV12-4 and TRBJ1-1; 10 nucleotides match TRBD1. V shed 1 base, J shed 0 bases, and the junction held 2 bases outside the gene matches. The CDR3 runs 16 residues. CDR3 region: CASSLGTGGMNTEAFF. In nucleotides, the CDR3 is TGTGCCAGCAGTTTAGGGACAGGGGGTATGAACACTGAAGCTTTCTTT.

The chain couples TRBV6-2 or TRBV6-3 to TRBJ2-3; D might be TRBD2 (6 bases). The germline V and J ends were trimmed by 6 bases and 0 bases, with 13 bases remaining between them. The CDR3 is 15 residues long. Germline V gene data show CDR1 as MNHEY and CDR2 as SVGEGT. CDR3 sequence (DNA): TGTGCCAGCAGCCCTCTAGCGCCCAGCACAGATACGCAGTATTTT. This translates into CASSPLAPSTDTQYF.

This clonotype was counted a few times. The chain is built from TRBV10-3 and TRBJ2-3; D perhaps matches TRBD1 (6 bases). CDR3 length: 14 residues. Germline values: CDR1 ENHRY, CDR2 SYGVKD. Deletions cut 3 bases from V and 4 bases from J, with 11 bases between. The CDR3 loop reads CAISEQGSADTQYF. The DNA of the CDR3 is TGTGCCATCAGTGAACAGGGTAGCGCAGATACGCAGTATTTT.

The V gene is TRBV11-3, the J gene TRBJ2-5, with TRBD1 matching 7 bases. J lost 0 bases, V lost 2 bases, and 15 bases had no gene match. This CDR3 region has 19 residues. From germline, CDR1 is SGHNT and CDR2 YENEEA. The CDR3 DNA reads TGTGCCAGCAGCTTATCACTCATGGGGTTGGGGACAGACCAAGAGACCCAGTACTTC. Its protein is CASSLSLMGLGTDQETQYF.

This clonotype was picked up a small number of times. The chain is built from TRBV12-3 or TRBV12-4 and TRBJ2-1, with 7 bases identical to TRBD2. CDR3 size: 15 residues. V trimming: 5 bases; J trimming: 7 bases; junction bases outside the gene matches: 11. The CDR3, as DNA: TGTGCCAGCAGTCAGCGGGGCGGGGTACTAAATGAGCAGTTCTTC. Translated: CASSQRGGVLNEQFF.

The chain combines TRBV30 with TRBJ1-4; no clear D gene. CDR3 length: 11 residues. Germline CDR1 reads GTSNPN; CDR2 reads SVGIG (reference sequence). The V end lost 6 bases, the J end lost 8 bases, and 10 bases lay between the germline ends. CDR3: CACPVAEKLFF. The CDR3, as DNA: TGTGCCTGCCCGGTTGCAGAAAAACTGTTTTTT.

The chain carries TRBV10-2 and TRBJ1-6, with 7 bases that match TRBD1. Germline values: CDR1 WSHSY, CDR2 SAAADI. V gave up 4 bases and J gave up 7 bases; unmatched junction bases: 7. CDR3 length: 15 residues. CDR3 amino acids: CASSGEDRRNSPLHF. The DNA for the CDR3 is TGCGCCAGCAGTGGGGAGGACAGGCGAAATTCACCCCTCCACTTT.

This chain links TRBV6-1 with TRBJ2-3, with 11 bases fitting TRBD2. In germline, CDR1 is MNHNS, CDR2 SASEGT. The V gene end was trimmed by 6 bases and the J gene end by 5 bases; junction bases not matched to a gene: 7. The CDR3 has 15 amino acids. CDR3 residues: CASRHSGRGIDTQYF. CDR3 nucleotide sequence: TGTGCCAGCAGACATAGCGGGAGGGGTATAGATACGCAGTATTTT.

This clonotype was counted only a few times. This chain links TRBV12-3 or TRBV12-4 with TRBJ1-4; a weak D match, TRBD1 (6 bases). The CDR3 totals 16 residues. V was trimmed by 3 bases and J by 0 bases, leaving 11 bases between them. CDR3 sequence: CASSFNRVTTNEKLFF. The CDR3, as DNA: TGTGCCAGCAGTTTTAACAGGGTGACAACTAATGAAAAACTGTTTTTT.

This clonotype was detected only a few times. The rearrangement joins TRBV25-1 to TRBJ2-7, with TRBD2 matching 12 bases. Germline trimming cut 4 bases from V and 1 base from J; bases unmatched to any gene: 5. This CDR3 has 16 residues. Germline CDR1 and CDR2: MGHDK and SYGVNS. The CDR3 reads CASSGPLAGGSYEQYF. As DNA, the CDR3 is TGTGCCAGCAGTGGGCCCCTAGCGGGGGGGTCCTACGAGCAGTACTTC.

The table lists this clonotype with a count of one. V and J are TRBV27 and TRBJ1-2, with 10 bases lining up with TRBD1. This CDR3 has 15 residues. Germline trimming cut 4 bases from V and 6 bases from J; bases unmatched to any gene: 8. Germline CDR1 reads MNHEY; CDR2 reads SMNVEV (reference sequence). The DNA for the CDR3 is TGTGCCAGCAGTTCCCCAGAGGACAGGGGGAATGGCTACACCTTC. This gives the protein CASSSPEDRGNGYTF.

In the case of this clonotype: The junction departs from the called germline gene at one end, perhaps through a read error. This chain joins TRBV6-5 and TRBJ2-5; tentatively, D is TRBD1 (5 bases). Germline assignment: CDR1 MNHEY and CDR2 SVGAGI. The length of the CDR3 is 12 residues. CDR3 loop: CVSSSGYETQYF. CDR3 bases: TGTGTCAGCAGTTCAGGGTATGAGACCCAGTACTTC.

V usage is TRBV20-1 and J usage is TRBJ1-1; D is perhaps TRBD1 (5 bases). CDR1 is DFQATT and CDR2 is SNEGSKA in the germline V gene (reference sequence). The V end lost 8 bases, the J end lost 1 base, and 11 bases lay between the germline ends. The CDR3 covers 12 residues. The CDR3 DNA is TGCAGTCCGACTCAGGGGAACACTGAAGCTTTCTTT. Amino acid sequence: CSPTQGNTEAFF.

This clonotype turned up a few times. The V and J genes are TRBV12-3 or TRBV12-4 and TRBJ1-2, with no clear D. Trimming removed 7 bases from V and 7 bases from J, with 13 bases in between. The CDR3 length is 12 residues. CDR3 bases: TGTGCCAGCACCCACGGGTTTACTGGCTACACCTTC. Its protein product is CASTHGFTGYTF.

This clonotype came up a few times. V gene TRBV7-3 combines with J gene TRBJ2-1, with 9 bases fitting TRBD2. Germline values: CDR1 SGHTA, CDR2 FQGTGA. The CDR3 totals 14 residues. V shed 5 bases, J shed 5 bases, and the junction held 4 bases outside the gene matches. The CDR3 region is CASSRRGGDNEQFF. The DNA for the CDR3 is TGTGCCAGCAGCCGGCGGGGGGGCGACAATGAGCAGTTCTTC.

This chain connects TRBV28 to TRBJ2-7, with D maybe TRBD2 (6 bases). The CDR3 is 14 residues long. V was pared by 2 bases and J by 2 bases, with 10 bases between. Germline CDR1 and CDR2: MDHEN and SYDVKM. This CDR3 reads CASSLGGNPYEQYF. CDR3 sequence (DNA): TGTGCCAGCAGTTTAGGAGGGAACCCCTACGAGCAGTACTTC.

This chain joins TRBV12-3 or TRBV12-4 and TRBJ2-5, with no clear D. The J call may not be correct, given that the DNA end is closer to TRBJ2-7. This CDR3 is 13 amino acids long. CDR3 DNA: TGTGCCAGCAGTTTAAACAGTTACTACGAGCAGTACTTC. This sequence encodes CASSLNSYYEQYF.

DNA of the CDR3: TGCAGCGTTGTGAGCCAGGCTTCAGAGACCCAGTACTTC. This sequence encodes CSVVSQASETQYF. The chain employs TRBV29-1 and TRBJ2-5, with D hard to call. The CDR3 loop spans 13 amino acids. Trimming cost V 4 bases and J 4 bases, with 13 bases left between them. Germline V gene sequence: CDR1 SQVTM, CDR2 ANQGSEA. The whole variable domain, remainder taken from reference TRBV29-1 and TRBJ2-5, is SAVISQKPSRDICQRGTSLTIQCQVDSQVTMMFWYRQQPGQSLTLIATANQGSEATYESGFVIDKFPISRPNLTFSTLTVSNMSPEDSSIYLCSVVSQASETQYFGPGTRLLVL.

This clonotype has only a few counts. This sequence joins TRBV25-1 and TRBJ2-3; D is uncertain. CDR3 length equals 10 residues. The germline V and J ends were trimmed by 8 bases and 8 bases, with 8 bases remaining between them. Germline lookup yields CDR1 MGHDK and CDR2 SYGVNS. The CDR3 loop is CASDPATQYF. The CDR3 DNA reads as TGTGCCAGCGACCCGGCTACGCAGTATTTT. Using reference TRBV25-1 and TRBJ2-3 for the parts outside the CDR3, the full variable domain is EADIYQTPRYLVIGTGKKITLECSQTMGHDKMYWYQQDPGMELHLIHYSYGVNSTEKGDLSSESTVSRIRTEHFPLTLESARPSHTSQYLCASDPATQYFGPGTRLTVL.